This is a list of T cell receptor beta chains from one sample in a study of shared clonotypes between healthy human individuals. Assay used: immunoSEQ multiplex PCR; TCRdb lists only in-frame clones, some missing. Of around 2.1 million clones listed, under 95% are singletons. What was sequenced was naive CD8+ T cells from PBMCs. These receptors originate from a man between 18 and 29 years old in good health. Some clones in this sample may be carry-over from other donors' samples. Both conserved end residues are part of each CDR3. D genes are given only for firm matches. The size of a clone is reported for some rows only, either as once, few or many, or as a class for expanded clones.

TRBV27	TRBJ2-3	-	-	TGTGCCAGCAGCCAGAGAGGAGATACGCAGTATTTT	CASSQRGDTQYF
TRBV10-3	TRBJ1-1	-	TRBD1	TGTGCCACCATATCAGGGGGTAACACTGAAGCTTTCTTT	CATISGGNTEAFF
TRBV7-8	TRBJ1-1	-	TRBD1	TGTGCCAGCAGCGCCGGACCGGGACAGGGATGGACTGAAGCTTTCTTT	CASSAGPGQGWTEAFF
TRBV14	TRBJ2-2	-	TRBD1	TGTGCCAGCAGCCAAGATCCGCCGGTGACAGGGCGAACCGGGGAGCTGTTTTTT	CASSQDPPVTGRTGELFF
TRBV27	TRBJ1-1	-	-	TGTGCCAGCAGTTTATGGGCAGGGTCGAACACTGAAGCTTTCTTT	CASSLWAGSNTEAFF
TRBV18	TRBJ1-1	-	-	TGTGCCAGCTCAAGCTTAAGACAGGCTGGTGAAGCTTTCTTT	CASSSLRQAGEAFF
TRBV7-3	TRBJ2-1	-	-	TGTGCCAGCAGCCCGGGAGCACATGAGCAGTTCTTC	CASSPGAHEQFF
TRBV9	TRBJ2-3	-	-	TGTGCCAGCAGCGTAACCCACGGACGTGGCACAGATACGCAGTATTTT	CASSVTHGRGTDTQYF
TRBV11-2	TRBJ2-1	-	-	TGTGCCAGCAGCCCGGGAGACTCTAGCGAGCAGTTCTTC	CASSPGDSSEQFF
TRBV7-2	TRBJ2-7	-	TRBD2	TGTGCCAGCAGCTGGGCGGGAGAGGCTTTATACGAGCAGTACTTC	CASSWAGEALYEQYF
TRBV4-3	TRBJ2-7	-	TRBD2	TGCGCCAGCAGCCCTAGCGGGAGCTACGAGCAGTACTTC	CASSPSGSYEQYF
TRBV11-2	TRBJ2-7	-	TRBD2	TGTGCCAGCAGCTTAGTACCGGCTAGCGGAAGATACGAGCAGTACTTC	CASSLVPASGRYEQYF
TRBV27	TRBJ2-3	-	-	TGTGCCAGCAGCCTACTTAAGGCACTGAGCACAGATACGCAGTATTTT	CASSLLKALSTDTQYF
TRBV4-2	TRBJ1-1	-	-	TGTGCCAGCAGCCAAGTGGTGGAGGAACCTATGAACACTGAAGCTTTCTTT	CASSQVVEEPMNTEAFF
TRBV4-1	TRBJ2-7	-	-	TGCGCCAGCAGCCATCCCACAGGGAACGAGCAGTACTTC	CASSHPTGNEQYF
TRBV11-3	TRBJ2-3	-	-	TGTGCCAGCAGCTCCCGGGAGTCCCTTAGCACAGATACGCAGTATTTT	CASSSRESLSTDTQYF
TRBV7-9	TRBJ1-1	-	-	TGTGCCAGCAGCTTAGCTTGGGGCGGGAACACTGAAGCTTTCTTT	CASSLAWGGNTEAFF
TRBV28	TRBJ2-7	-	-	TGTGCCAGCAGTTTAATCGCAGGCTCCTACGAGCAGTACTTC	CASSLIAGSYEQYF
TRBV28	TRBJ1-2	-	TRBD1	TGTGCCAGCAGTTCGGGACAGGGCTATGGCTACACCTTC	CASSSGQGYGYTF
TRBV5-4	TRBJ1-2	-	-	TGTGCCAGCAGCATACTAGTTTCCAACTATGGCTACACCTTC	CASSILVSNYGYTF
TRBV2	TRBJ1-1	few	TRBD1	TGTGCCAGCAGTGAACCCGGGACAGGGAACACTGAAGCTTTCTTT	CASSEPGTGNTEAFF
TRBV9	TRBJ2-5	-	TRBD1	TGTGCCAGCAGCGTAGAAGATACTAGGGGGCCTGCTGGGGTCCAGTACTTC	CASSVEDTRGPAGVQYF
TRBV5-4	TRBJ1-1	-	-	TGTGCCAGCAGCTTGCCCGGGAGTGCTGAAGCTTTCTTT	CASSLPGSAEAFF
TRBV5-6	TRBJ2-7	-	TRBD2	TGTGCCAGCAGCGCCGGAGGGACTATCGCCCTCTACGAGCAGTACTTC	CASSAGGTIALYEQYF
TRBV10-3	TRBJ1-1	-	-	TGTGCCATCAGTGAGTCCCTCAGGGACACTGAAGCTTTCTTT	CAISESLRDTEAFF
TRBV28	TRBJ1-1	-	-	TGTGCCAGCAGTTTTTGGGGGGCCGGCACTGAAGCTTTCTTT	CASSFWGAGTEAFF
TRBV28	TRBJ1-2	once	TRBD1	TGTGCCAGCAGCCCGATGGGACAGGGGGCAAACTATGGCTACACCTTC	CASSPMGQGANYGYTF
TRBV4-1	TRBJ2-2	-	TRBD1	TGCGCCAGCAGCCAATTGTGGGTAGGGGGCAACGCGAACACCGGGGAGCTGTTTTTT	CASSQLWVGGNANTGELFF
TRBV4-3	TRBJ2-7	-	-	TGCGCCAGCAGCCACTTGACCGGTGGATTCTACGAGCAGTACTTC	CASSHLTGGFYEQYF
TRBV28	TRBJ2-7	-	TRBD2	TGTGCCAGCAGTTTCGGACTAGCGGGAGAACCCTACGAGCAGTACTTC	CASSFGLAGEPYEQYF
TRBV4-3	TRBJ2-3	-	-	TGCGCCAGCAGCCACTTGACTAGACCAGATACGCAGTATTTT	CASSHLTRPDTQYF
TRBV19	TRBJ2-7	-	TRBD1	TGTGCCAGTAGTTTCACGACAGGGCCCTACGAGCAGTACTTC	CASSFTTGPYEQYF
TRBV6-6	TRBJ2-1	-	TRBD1	TGTGCCAGCGGGACAGTTTACAATGAGCAGTTCTTC	CASGTVYNEQFF
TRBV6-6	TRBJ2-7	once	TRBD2	TGTGCCAGGGGCGGGAGGGCCCTCTCCTACGAGCAGTACTTC	CARGGRALSYEQYF
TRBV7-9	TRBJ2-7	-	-	TGTGCCAGCAGCTCATCAGTCGAGCAGTACTTC	CASSSSVEQYF
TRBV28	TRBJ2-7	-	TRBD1	TGTGCCAGCAGACCAATCCTGACAGGGGCCTACGAGCAGTACTTC	CASRPILTGAYEQYF
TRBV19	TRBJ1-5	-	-	TGTGCCAGTAGTATAGAAATAGGGCAGGCATATCAGCCCCAGCATTTT	CASSIEIGQAYQPQHF
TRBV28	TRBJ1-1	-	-	TGTGCCAGCAGTTTAATTTACGGGCAAGGGGTGAACACTGAAGCTTTCTTT	CASSLIYGQGVNTEAFF
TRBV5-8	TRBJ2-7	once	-	TGTGCCAGCAGTGGGGCCCCTACTCGCTACGAGCAGTACTTC	CASSGAPTRYEQYF
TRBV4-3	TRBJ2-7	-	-	TGCGCCAGCAGCCAGTTACAGGGTGGAGACTACGAGCAGTACTTC	CASSQLQGGDYEQYF
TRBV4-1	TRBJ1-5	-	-	TGCGCCAGCAGCCAATCCCCCTGGGGGGATATCGGCAATCAGCCCCAGCATTTT	CASSQSPWGDIGNQPQHF
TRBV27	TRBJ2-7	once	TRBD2	TGTGCCAGCAGTCAAGGGCTACTAGCGGGAGGCCACGAGCAGTACTTC	CASSQGLLAGGHEQYF
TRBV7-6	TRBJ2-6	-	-	TGTGCCAGCAGCCCCGGGGCCAGCTCTGGGGCCAACGTCCTGACTTTC	CASSPGASSGANVLTF
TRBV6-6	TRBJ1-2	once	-	TGTGCCAGCAGTTACTCCAGGACCGCCGGCTATGGCTACACCTTC	CASSYSRTAGYGYTF
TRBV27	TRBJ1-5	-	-	TGTGCCAGCAGCAGAGTGGGGGTGGGCAATCAGCCCCAGCATTTT	CASSRVGVGNQPQHF